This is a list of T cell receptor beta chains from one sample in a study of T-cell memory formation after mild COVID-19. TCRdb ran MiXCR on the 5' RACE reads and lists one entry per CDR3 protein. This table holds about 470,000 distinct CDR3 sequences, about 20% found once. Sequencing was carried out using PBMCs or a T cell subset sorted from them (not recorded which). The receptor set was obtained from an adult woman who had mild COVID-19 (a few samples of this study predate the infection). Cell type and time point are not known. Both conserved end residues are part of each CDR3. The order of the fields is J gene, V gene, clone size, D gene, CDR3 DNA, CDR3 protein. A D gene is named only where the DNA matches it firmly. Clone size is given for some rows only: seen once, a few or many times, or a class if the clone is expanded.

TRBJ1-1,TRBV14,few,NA,TGTGCCAGCAGCCCTCTGCGGCAGGGAGGGAAGGACACTGAAGCTTTCTTT,CASSPLRQGGKDTEAFF
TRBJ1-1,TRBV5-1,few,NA,TGCGCCAGCAGCATGACACTGGGCACTGAAGCTTTCTTT,CASSMTLGTEAFF
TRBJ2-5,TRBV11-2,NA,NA,TGTGCCAGCAGCTTAGGACGTCTGGTTAAAGAGACCCAGTACTTC,CASSLGRLVKETQYF
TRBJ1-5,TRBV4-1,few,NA,TGCGCCAGCAGCCATCCCGGGAGAGGGAGGCATCAGCCCCAGCATTTT,CASSHPGRGRHQPQHF
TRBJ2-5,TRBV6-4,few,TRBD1,TGTGCCAGCCGGGACAGTTACGTTAGGACCCAGTACTTC,CASRDSYVRTQYF
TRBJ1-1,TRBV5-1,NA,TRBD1,TGCGCCAGCAGCTCCAACAGGGGAAGCAAAGCTTTCTTT,CASSSNRGSKAFF
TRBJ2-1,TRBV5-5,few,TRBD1,TGTGCCAGCAGCGCGTGGGGAACCGGGACAGGGGGCCTTGGGGAGCAGTTCTTC,CASSAWGTGTGGLGEQFF
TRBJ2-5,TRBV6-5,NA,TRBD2,TGTGCCAGCAGGAGACTAGCGGAGCAAGAGACCCAGTACTTC,CASRRLAEQETQYF
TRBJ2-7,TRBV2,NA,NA,TGTGCCAGCGAAGCCGGTCGGTCTAGGTCCTACGAGCAGTACTTC,CASEAGRSRSYEQYF
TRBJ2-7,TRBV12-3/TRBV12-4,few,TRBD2,TGTGCCAGCAGTCGGACTAGCGGGATCTACGAGCAGTACTTC,CASSRTSGIYEQYF
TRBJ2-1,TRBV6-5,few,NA,TGTGCCAGCAGGACGGGACACCGTGCGGGTGAGCAGTTCTTC,CASRTGHRAGEQFF
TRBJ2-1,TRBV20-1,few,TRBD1,TGCAGTGCTAGAGATTTGGAAGAGACAGGGTACCGCAATGAGCAGTTCTTC,CSARDLEETGYRNEQFF
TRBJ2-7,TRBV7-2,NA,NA,TGTGCCAGCAGCTTAGCGTACGGAGGACGCGAGCAGTACTTC,CASSLAYGGREQYF
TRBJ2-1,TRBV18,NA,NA,TGTGCCAGCTCACCAGGGGGGTTGACCTACAATGAGCAGTTCTTC,CASSPGGLTYNEQFF
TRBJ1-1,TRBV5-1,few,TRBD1,TGCGCCAGCAGCTTGGGTACGGGACAGATGAACACTGAAGCTTTCTTT,CASSLGTGQMNTEAFF
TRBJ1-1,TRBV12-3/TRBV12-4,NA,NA,TGTGCCAGCAGTTCTTGGGTGGAAGGCACTGAAGCTTTCTTT,CASSSWVEGTEAFF
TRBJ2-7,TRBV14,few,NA,TGTGCCAGCAGCCAAGAGAGGGGCCGGGGGCGCCGGGTCGAGCAGTACTTC,CASSQERGRGRRVEQYF
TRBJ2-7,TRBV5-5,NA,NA,TGTGCCAGCAGCTTGGGTCGGGGGAAGTACGAGCAGTACTTC,CASSLGRGKYEQYF
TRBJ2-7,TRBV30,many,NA,TGTGCCTGGAGTTCGCCGGGACTCGCATCCTACGAGCAGTACTTC,CAWSSPGLASYEQYF
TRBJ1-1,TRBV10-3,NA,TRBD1,TGTGCCATCAGCGGGACAGTGAACACTGAAGCTTTCTTT,CAISGTVNTEAFF
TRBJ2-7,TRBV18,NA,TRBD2,TGTGCCAGCTCACCACCTCGTGTTCTAGCGGACCACTCCTACGAGCAGTACTTC,CASSPPRVLADHSYEQYF
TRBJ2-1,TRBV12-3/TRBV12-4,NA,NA,TGTGCCAGCAGTCCCGGGTCGGCGGCGTACTCCTACAATGAGCAGTTCTTC,CASSPGSAAYSYNEQFF
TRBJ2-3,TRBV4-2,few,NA,TGTGCCAGCAGCCGAGAGCGGCGCGTGGATACGCAGTATTTT,CASSRERRVDTQYF
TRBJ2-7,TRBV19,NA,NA,TGTGCCAGTAGTAGCAGTCTAGTAGCCGAGCAGTACTTC,CASSSSLVAEQYF
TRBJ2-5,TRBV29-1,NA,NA,TGCAGCGTTGAAGGGGGCGCGGGGGAGACCCAGTACTTC,CSVEGGAGETQYF
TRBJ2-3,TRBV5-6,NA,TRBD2,TGTGCCAGCAGCTTGGGAGCGGGAGTTTCCCCAGATACGCAGTATTTT,CASSLGAGVSPDTQYF
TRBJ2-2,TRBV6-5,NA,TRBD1,TGTGCCAGCAGTAACCTTTGGACAGGGTATAACGGGGAGCTGTTTTTT,CASSNLWTGYNGELFF
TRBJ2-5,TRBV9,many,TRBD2,TGTGCCAGCAGCGTGGGAGCGGGAGCGGGTGAGACCCAGTACTTC,CASSVGAGAGETQYF
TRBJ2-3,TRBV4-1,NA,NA,TGCGCCAGCAGCCAAAGGGGGGAGGGCACAGATACGCAGTATTTT,CASSQRGEGTDTQYF
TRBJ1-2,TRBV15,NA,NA,TGTGCCACCAGCGGCGCGTCCTATGGCTACACCTTC,CATSGASYGYTF
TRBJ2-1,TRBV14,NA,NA,TGTGCCAGCAGCGAGGGCCCCGGACCGATCCTAAATGAGCAGTTCTTC,CASSEGPGPILNEQFF
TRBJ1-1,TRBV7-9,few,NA,TGTGCCAGCAGCTTAGACCCCCGGAGGGAAGCTTTCTTT,CASSLDPRREAFF
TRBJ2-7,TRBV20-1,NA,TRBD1,TGCAGTGCTAGATACATTGACAGGGGCCGGGGTACTTACGAGCAGTACTTC,CSARYIDRGRGTYEQYF
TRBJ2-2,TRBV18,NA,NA,TGTGCCAGCTCACCACCGGCAGGGAACACCGGGGAGCTGTTTTTT,CASSPPAGNTGELFF
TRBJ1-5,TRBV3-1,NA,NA,TGTGCCAGCAGCCCTGGCCAGGGCTGGCAGCCCCAGCATTTT,CASSPGQGWQPQHF